This T cell receptor beta chain was retrieved from a study of blood T cell repertoires in COVID-19. Study-level information: Samples representing acute and convalescent COVID-19 were sourced from the United States, Italy and Spain. The cDNA or gDNA used as material had been derived from T cells, B-cell-depleted T cells, or PBMCs.

Authors' analysis steps: Scientists estimated how many nucleated cells there were by amplifying reference gene primers. Assay used: immunoSEQ multiplex PCR; TCRdb lists only in-frame clones, some missing. The DNA was the basis for D and trimming; V, J and clone size are from that table. The table lists about 210,000 clones, about 86% of them singletons. V was shortened by 7 bases and J by 1 base, with 14 bases between the two germline ends. The length of the CDR3 is 14 residues. The germline gives CDR1 MNHEY, CDR2 SMNVEV (reference sequence). The sequencing sample was made of peripheral blood. The chain carries TRBV27 and TRBJ2-7; tentative D call: TRBD2 (5 bases). This receptor was identified in a woman between 50 and 59 years old with acute or convalescent COVID-19. The CDR3 loop is CASIGMSGSYEQYF. The CDR3, as DNA: TGTGCCAGCATCGGGATGAGCGGTTCCTACGAGCAGTACTTC.